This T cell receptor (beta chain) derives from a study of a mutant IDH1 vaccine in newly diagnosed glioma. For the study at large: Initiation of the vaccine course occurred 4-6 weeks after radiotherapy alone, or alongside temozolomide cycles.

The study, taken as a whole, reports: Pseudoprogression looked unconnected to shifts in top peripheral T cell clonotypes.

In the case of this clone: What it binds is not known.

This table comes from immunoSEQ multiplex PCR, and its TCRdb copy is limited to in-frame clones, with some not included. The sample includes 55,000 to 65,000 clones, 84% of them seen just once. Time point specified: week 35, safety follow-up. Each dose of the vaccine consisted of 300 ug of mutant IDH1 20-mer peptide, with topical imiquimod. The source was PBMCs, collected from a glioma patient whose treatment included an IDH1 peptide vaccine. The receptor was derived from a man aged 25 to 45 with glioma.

The CDR3 DNA is TGTGCCAGCTCACCATACGCGTACGAGCAGTACTTC. Amino acids: CASSPYAYEQYF. The rearrangement uses TRBV18 and TRBJ2-7, with D uncertain. The V end was cut by 2 bases, the J end by 4 bases, with 6 bases between. This CDR3 has 12 residues. Per the germline V gene, CDR1 is KGHSH and CDR2 is LQKENI.